This TCR beta chain was profiled in a study of post-analysis software for immune sequencing data. Overall study: There were relapsing-remitting, secondary progressive and progressive-relapsing multiple sclerosis among the disease courses included.

Trimming pared 4 bases from V and 5 bases from J, leaving 16 bases between. Looked up from germline, CDR1 is SGHRS and CDR2 is YFSETQ. This CDR3 region has 14 residues. General study points: Those samples that were prepared in the same batch co-clustered strongly by F measure. Compared against controls, patients with multiple sclerosis displayed significantly lower normalized Chao1 diversity. Patients showed TRBV5-6, TRBV5-1 and TRBV20-1 among 4 or 5 TRBV segments more frequent than in controls.

This clonotype was seen more than once but under ten times. The antigen is not known. Unique molecular identifiers tagged the TCR beta cDNA libraries. Out of roughly 0.95 to 11 million T cells, 480,000 or so cDNA molecules were generated. One entry per CDR3 protein results from TCRdb running MiXCR on the PCR reads. The sample consists of about 820,000 distinct CDR3 sequences, approximately 50% of them appearing once. This clonotype was sampled from a girl under 18 with multiple sclerosis. The V gene is TRBV5-1, the J gene TRBJ2-7; possibly TRBD1 for D (5 bases). Sequencing used blood. The CDR3 is CASSVSGPLDEQYF. The CDR3 DNA reads as TGCGCCAGCAGCGTCTCAGGGCCCCTCGACGAGCAGTACTTC.